These T cell receptor beta chains were read from a single sample in a study of control samples from healthy donors and cancer patients. Here immunoSEQ multiplex PCR was the method, and the copy in TCRdb shows in-frame clones only, minus some. In the table there are tens of thousands of clones, 85% to 95% of which are singletons. The material sequenced was blood. The origin of the receptors is a man aged 25 to 45 in good health. Both conserved end residues are part of each CDR3. The D gene is left open where the match is weak. Rows may omit the clone size; those that give it use once, few, many or a size class.

size	V	J	D	DNA	CDR3
large	TRBV7-8	TRBJ2-7	.	TGTGCCAGCAGCCCGGGGGTAGACAGAAAGTACGAGCAGTACTTC	CASSPGVDRKYEQYF
.	TRBV9	TRBJ2-7	.	TGTGCCAGCAGCGTAGCTTCTAGCGCCTCCTTCTACGAGCAGTACTTC	CASSVASSASFYEQYF
.	TRBV12-5	TRBJ2-5	.	TGTGCTAGTGGTCAACGACAGAAAGAGACCCAGTACTTC	CASGQRQKETQYF
.	TRBV20-1	TRBJ1-5	.	TGCAGCCTGGGAAATCAGCCCCAGCATTTT	CSLGNQPQHF
.	TRBV10-1	TRBJ2-2	TRBD2	TGCGCCAGCAGTGAGAGGGAGGGTACAGAACCCACCGGGGAGCTGTTTTTT	CASSEREGTEPTGELFF
.	TRBV7-2	TRBJ2-3	.	TGTGCCAGCAGCATCACCCTGGGACCCACAGATACGCAGTATTTT	CASSITLGPTDTQYF
.	TRBV7-2	TRBJ2-2	TRBD2	TGTGCCAGCAGCTTATTTGGGGTAGCGGGGAACACCGGGGAGCTGTTTTTT	CASSLFGVAGNTGELFF
once	TRBV12-3/TRBV12-4	TRBJ2-1	TRBD2	TGTGCCAGCAGGCTAGCGGGGGGGAATGAGCAGTTCTTC	CASRLAGGNEQFF
.	TRBV19	TRBJ2-3	TRBD2	TGTGCCAGTAGTATAGGACTAGCGGAATCTAGCACAGATACGCAGTATTTT	CASSIGLAESSTDTQYF
.	TRBV7-2	TRBJ2-1	TRBD2	TGTGCCAGCAGCGCGTCCGGGACTAGCGGGAGACCTGAGCAGTTCTTC	CASSASGTSGRPEQFF
once	TRBV15	TRBJ2-5	TRBD2	TGTGCCACCAGCCCGAGGACTAGTGGAGGGCGGGGTGAGACCCAGTACTTC	CATSPRTSGGRGETQYF
once	TRBV28	TRBJ2-7	.	TGTGCCAGCACCAATCAGGTGTCCTACGAGCAGTACTTC	CASTNQVSYEQYF
.	TRBV27	TRBJ2-2	.	TGTGCCAGCAGTTTCAGGGGAGTCGGGGAGCTGTTTTTT	CASSFRGVGELFF
.	TRBV27	TRBJ2-2	.	TGTGCCAGCAGTTCCGGGGAGGCCGGGGAGCTGTTTTTT	CASSSGEAGELFF
.	TRBV12-3/TRBV12-4	TRBJ2-5	.	TGTGCCAGCAGTTTTGCGGACCCTTGGACCCAGTACTTC	CASSFADPWTQYF
.	TRBV5-1	TRBJ2-3	TRBD1	TGCGCCAGCAGCTTGGGGGCGAGACAGGGGGTTACAGATACGCAGTATTTT	CASSLGARQGVTDTQYF
.	TRBV5-4	TRBJ1-3	.	TGTGCCAGCAGTTTCGGCAGGGAGTCCGGAAACACCATATATTTT	CASSFGRESGNTIYF
once	TRBV7-3	TRBJ1-1	TRBD1	TGTGCCAGCAGCCAGGGACAGGGGACTGAAGCTTTCTTT	CASSQGQGTEAFF
.	TRBV7-8	TRBJ2-7	.	TGTGCCAGCAGCTGGGGAAAAGGAGGCGAGCAGTACTTC	CASSWGKGGEQYF
few	TRBV15	TRBJ2-1	.	TGTGCCACCAGCAGAGATTCAGGGGGGGGTGAGCAGTTCTTC	CATSRDSGGGEQFF
.	TRBV5-1	TRBJ1-5	TRBD1	TGCGCCAGCATCGTCCCGGACAGGCGAAGCAATCAGCCCCAGCATTTT	CASIVPDRRSNQPQHF
.	TRBV5-1	TRBJ2-2	.	TGCGCCAGCAGCTTGGCCGCCGGGGTGACCGGGGAGCTGTTTTTT	CASSLAAGVTGELFF
.	TRBV14	TRBJ2-3	TRBD2	TGTGCCAGCAGCCCGGCGGGCGGGGGAAGCACAGATACGCAGTATTTT	CASSPAGGGSTDTQYF
.	TRBV14	TRBJ1-6	.	TGTGCCAGCAGCCAGGAGAAGGGCTCCTATAATTCACCCCTCCACTTT	CASSQEKGSYNSPLHF
.	TRBV27	TRBJ1-5	TRBD1	TGTGCCAGCAGTCGGGGACAGGGCAATCAGCCCCAGCATTTT	CASSRGQGNQPQHF
.	TRBV7-8	TRBJ2-1	.	TGTGCCAGCAGCTTAGCAGTCGCAGGGCCTAGTAATGAGCAGTTCTTC	CASSLAVAGPSNEQFF
.	TRBV28	TRBJ2-1	.	TGTGCCAGCAGTCCCCGGGACAATAGATGGAATGAGCAGTTCTTC	CASSPRDNRWNEQFF
.	TRBV5-1	TRBJ1-4	.	TGCGCCAGCAGCTTCTTAGGCGGGCCCTCCCTTGCAACTAATGAAAAACTGTTTTTT	CASSFLGGPSLATNEKLFF
.	TRBV6-5	TRBJ2-7	TRBD1	TGTGCCAGCAGTTACTCGCTACAGGGGGCCTACGAGCAGTACTTC	CASSYSLQGAYEQYF